Listed below are T cell receptor beta chains from one sample, sequenced in a study of T cell responses to AZD1222 COVID-19 vaccine. Assay: immunoSEQ multiplex PCR; the TCRdb copy retains only in-frame clones and omits some. The table shows about 170,000 clones, with roughly 87% occurring only once. The sample here was peripheral blood, taken on day 0 of AZD1222 vaccination. These receptors all come from an adult in good health. The CDR3 runs from the conserved cysteine through the conserved F or W. D genes are given only for firm matches. Rows may omit the clone size; those that give it use once, few, many or a size class.

cdr3_aa: CAISAGDSYNEQFF
cdr3_nt: TGTGCCATCAGCGCGGGAGACTCCTACAATGAGCAGTTCTTC
clone_size: NA
d_call: TRBD2
v_call: TRBV10-3
j_call: TRBJ2-1

cdr3_aa: CASSPLDRAGDEQFF
cdr3_nt: TGCGCCAGCAGCCCCCTGGACAGGGCCGGGGATGAGCAGTTCTTC
clone_size: NA
d_call: TRBD1
v_call: TRBV5-1
j_call: TRBJ2-1

cdr3_aa: CASSLQETQYF
cdr3_nt: TGTGCCAGCAGCCTCCAAGAGACCCAGTACTTC
clone_size: NA
d_call: NA
v_call: TRBV3-1/TRBV3-2
j_call: TRBJ2-5

cdr3_aa: CASNPTGRSRYSYGYTF
cdr3_nt: TGTGCCAGTAATCCCACAGGCCGGTCGAGGTATTCCTATGGCTACACCTTC
clone_size: NA
d_call: NA
v_call: TRBV21-1
j_call: TRBJ1-2

cdr3_aa: CATSSRLAGVINEQFF
cdr3_nt: TGTGCCACCAGCAGCAGACTAGCGGGAGTTATCAATGAGCAGTTCTTC
clone_size: NA
d_call: TRBD2
v_call: TRBV15
j_call: TRBJ2-1

cdr3_aa: CASSWGQAKNIQYF
cdr3_nt: TGCGCCAGCAGCTGGGGACAGGCTAAAAACATTCAGTACTTC
clone_size: NA
d_call: TRBD1
v_call: TRBV5-1
j_call: TRBJ2-4

cdr3_aa: CASSFFQGRNSGNTIYF
cdr3_nt: TGCGCCAGCAGCTTTTTTCAGGGGAGGAACTCTGGAAACACCATATATTTT
clone_size: NA
d_call: NA
v_call: TRBV5-1
j_call: TRBJ1-3

cdr3_aa: CASTTTPSTSAYEQYF
cdr3_nt: TGTGCCAGCACCACTACCCCTTCGACTAGCGCCTACGAGCAGTACTTC
clone_size: NA
d_call: TRBD2
v_call: TRBV5-5
j_call: TRBJ2-7

cdr3_aa: CASSFLGQGGYEQYF
cdr3_nt: TGTGCCAGCAGCTTTCTGGGACAGGGTGGGTACGAGCAGTACTTC
clone_size: NA
d_call: TRBD1
v_call: TRBV5-4
j_call: TRBJ2-7

cdr3_aa: CASSLVAGGNEQFF
cdr3_nt: TGTGCCAGCAGCTTAGTCGCAGGGGGCAATGAGCAGTTCTTC
clone_size: NA
d_call: TRBD1
v_call: TRBV7-8
j_call: TRBJ2-1

cdr3_aa: CASSLGPSGGGAYEQYF
cdr3_nt: TGTGCCAGCAGCTTGGGACCTAGCGGAGGGGGGGCTTACGAGCAGTACTTC
clone_size: NA
d_call: NA
v_call: TRBV5-4
j_call: TRBJ2-7

cdr3_aa: CASSIGRAEKLFF
cdr3_nt: TGTGCCAGTAGTATTGGGAGGGCCGAAAAACTGTTTTTT
clone_size: NA
d_call: NA
v_call: TRBV19
j_call: TRBJ1-4

cdr3_aa: CASSVIRQRLNEQFF
cdr3_nt: TGTGCCAGCAGCGTAATTCGACAGCGCCTCAATGAGCAGTTCTTC
clone_size: few
d_call: NA
v_call: TRBV13
j_call: TRBJ2-1

cdr3_aa: CASSYGQMNTEAFF
cdr3_nt: TGTGCCAGCAGCTATGGGCAAATGAACACTGAAGCTTTCTTT
clone_size: NA
d_call: NA
v_call: TRBV7-2
j_call: TRBJ1-1

cdr3_aa: CASSQQGFSNQPQHF
cdr3_nt: TGTGCCAGCAGTCAACAGGGATTTAGCAATCAGCCCCAGCATTTT
clone_size: once
d_call: NA
v_call: TRBV27
j_call: TRBJ1-5

cdr3_aa: CASRTRQDINTEAFF
cdr3_nt: TGTGCCAGCAGGACTAGACAGGACATCAACACTGAAGCTTTCTTT
clone_size: NA
d_call: NA
v_call: TRBV6-5
j_call: TRBJ1-1

cdr3_aa: CASRQSIATNEKLFF
cdr3_nt: TGTGCCAGCAGACAAAGTATCGCAACTAATGAAAAACTGTTTTTT
clone_size: NA
d_call: NA
v_call: TRBV6-5
j_call: TRBJ1-4

cdr3_aa: CASSQDRGYNEQFF
cdr3_nt: TGTGCCAGCAGCCAGGACAGGGGATACAATGAGCAGTTCTTC
clone_size: NA
d_call: TRBD1
v_call: TRBV3-1/TRBV3-2
j_call: TRBJ2-1

cdr3_aa: CASSLNRLLNYGYTF
cdr3_nt: TGTGCCAGCAGTTTAAACAGACTATTAAACTATGGCTACACCTTC
clone_size: NA
d_call: NA
v_call: TRBV28
j_call: TRBJ1-2

cdr3_aa: CASSLLQGEKLFF
cdr3_nt: TGTGCCAGCAGTCTCCTACAGGGTGAAAAACTGTTTTTT
clone_size: many
d_call: NA
v_call: TRBV28
j_call: TRBJ1-4

cdr3_aa: CASSSPGERGYEQYF
cdr3_nt: TGTGCCAGCAGCTCCCCAGGGGAGAGGGGCTACGAGCAGTACTTC
clone_size: NA
d_call: NA
v_call: TRBV5-5
j_call: TRBJ2-7

cdr3_aa: CAWSLWGTPANYGYTF
cdr3_nt: TGTGCCTGGAGTCTTTGGGGTACCCCAGCTAACTATGGCTACACCTTC
clone_size: NA
d_call: NA
v_call: TRBV30
j_call: TRBJ1-2

cdr3_aa: CASSDGGGGNQPQHF
cdr3_nt: TGTGCCAGCAGTGATGGGGGTGGGGGCAATCAGCCCCAGCATTTT
clone_size: NA
d_call: NA
v_call: TRBV28
j_call: TRBJ1-5

cdr3_aa: CASSPRRNYGYTF
cdr3_nt: TGTGCCAGCAGCCCGCGACGGAACTATGGCTACACCTTC
clone_size: NA
d_call: NA
v_call: TRBV3-1/TRBV3-2
j_call: TRBJ1-2

cdr3_aa: CASSHPAGVEQYF
cdr3_nt: TGTGCCAGCAGCCATCCTGCAGGGGTCGAGCAGTACTTC
clone_size: NA
d_call: NA
v_call: TRBV7-2
j_call: TRBJ2-7

cdr3_aa: CASSLVSGGPYEQYF
cdr3_nt: TGTGCCAGCAGTTTGGTTAGCGGGGGACCCTACGAGCAGTACTTC
clone_size: once
d_call: TRBD2
v_call: TRBV27
j_call: TRBJ2-7

cdr3_aa: CASSGFNQPQHF
cdr3_nt: TGTGCCAGCAGCGGGTTCAATCAGCCCCAGCATTTT
clone_size: NA
d_call: NA
v_call: TRBV12-3/TRBV12-4
j_call: TRBJ1-5

cdr3_aa: CASSSLTGGSAKLFF
cdr3_nt: TGTGCCAGCAGTTCCCTGACAGGGGGAAGCGCAAAACTGTTTTTT
clone_size: NA
d_call: TRBD1
v_call: TRBV6-5
j_call: TRBJ1-4

cdr3_aa: CASSYYEGPNNYGYTF
cdr3_nt: TGTGCCAGCAGTTACTACGAGGGGCCTAATAACTATGGCTACACCTTC
clone_size: once
d_call: NA
v_call: TRBV6-5
j_call: TRBJ1-2

cdr3_aa: CASNAGTAAYEQYF
cdr3_nt: TGTGCCAGCAACGCCGGGACGGCGGCCTACGAGCAGTACTTC
clone_size: once
d_call: NA
v_call: TRBV2
j_call: TRBJ2-7

cdr3_aa: CASQKAAGSGELFF
cdr3_nt: TGCGCCAGCCAAAAGGCAGCAGGCTCCGGGGAGCTGTTTTTT
clone_size: NA
d_call: NA
v_call: TRBV5-1
j_call: TRBJ2-2